This TCR beta chain was identified during a study of beta chain features in type 1 diabetes. Study results and limitations: Whether HLA type influences TCRB rearrangement remained unresolved here.

The isolated RNA, all of it, was reverse transcribed, so expressed TCRB transcripts were what got sequenced. Sequencing used immunoSEQ multiplex PCR; TCRdb keeps in-frame clones, though not all of them. The table lists under 800,000 clones, roughly a sixth of them singletons. In germline, CDR1 is ENHRY, CDR2 SYGVKD. The junction had 10 bases not matched to a gene; V was cut back by 2 bases and J by 6 bases. CDR3 length: 16 residues. This clone was observed a few times. Its antigen is not identified. Sequencing was done on a sample of naive CD4+ T cells from blood. The clonotype was recovered from a man between 18 and 29 years old in good health. The chain employs TRBV10-3 and TRBJ1-5, with 7 bases aligning to TRBD1. The chain's CDR3 is CAISEREQGGVQPQHF. In DNA form, the CDR3 reads TGTGCCATCAGTGAGAGGGAGCAGGGGGGAGTTCAGCCCCAGCATTTT.